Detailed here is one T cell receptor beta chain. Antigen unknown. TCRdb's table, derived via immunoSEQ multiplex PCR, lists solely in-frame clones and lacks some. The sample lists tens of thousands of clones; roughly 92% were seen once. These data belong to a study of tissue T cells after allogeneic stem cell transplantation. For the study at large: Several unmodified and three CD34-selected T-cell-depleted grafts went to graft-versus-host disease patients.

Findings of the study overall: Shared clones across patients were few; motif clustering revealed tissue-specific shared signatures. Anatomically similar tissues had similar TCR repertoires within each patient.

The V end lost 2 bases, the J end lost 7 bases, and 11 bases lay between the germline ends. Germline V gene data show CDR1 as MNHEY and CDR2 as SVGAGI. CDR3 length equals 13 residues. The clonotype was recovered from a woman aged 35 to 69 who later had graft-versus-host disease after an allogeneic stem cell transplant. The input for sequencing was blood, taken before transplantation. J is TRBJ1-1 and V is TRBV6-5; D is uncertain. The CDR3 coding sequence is TGTGCCAGCAGTTACAAGGGTGACGGTGAAGCTTTCTTT. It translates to CASSYKGDGEAFF.